This T cell receptor (beta chain) was recovered during a study of memory CD4+ T cells and cytomegalovirus serostatus (dated by TCRdb to the late 2010s). With respect to the entire study: A total of around 35 healthy Belgian adults, of whom 9 were CMV seropositive and approximately 24 were CMV seronegative, were included in the cohort. CD4+ memory TCRbeta repertoires of a Belgian cohort with known cytomegalovirus serostatus were sequenced in order to replicate a published TCR-based CMV serostatus classifier. The full study reports these points: On the Belgian cohort, the classifier built on the original framework reached a median bootstrapped AUC of approximately 0.95, with a 95% CI of 0.76-1.00. Only CD4+CD45RO+ memory cells were sequenced, in contrast to the original study, in which naive and memory CD4+ and CD8+ populations were covered. CMV serostatus prediction reached a median bootstrapped AUC of roughly 0.96 with the original framework and just under 0.93 with a US-trained random forest. The results were interpreted as suggesting that the CMV-associated TCR signature is largely present in the CD4+ memory repertoire. Among the 150 to 200 previously reported CMV-associated TCRbeta sequences, some 70 showed up in the CD4+ memory repertoires, with each one found in between one and five individuals.

About this clone: No cognate antigen has been identified for it. Per-base qualities were not stored, and no clone one base away is much larger.

The Quick-DNA Microprep Kit was used to extract genomic DNA from the sorted cells. Amplification of TCRbeta DNA was done with the immunoSEQ hsTCRbeta kit, following the protocol from the manufacturer. TCRbeta libraries were sequenced on an Illumina MiSeq instrument. Turning to the authors' computational methods: Removing out-of-frame sequences left 2,204,828 distinct TCRbeta sequences, an average of about 67,000 per individual. Each individual was scored using the number of 160 or so previously reported CMV-associated TCRbeta sequences that the individual carried and the total number of productive distinct TCRbeta sequences. A beta-binomial model was reimplemented in Python, and scikit-learn random forests with default parameters were trained on data from the US cohort. Classifier performance on the Belgian cohort was summarized as median AUC with percentile confidence intervals calculated over 10,000 bootstrap iterations. TCRdb retrieved this table from immuneACCESS and kept in-frame rearrangements only. Not all clones are present; in checked studies, unresolved V genes account for under half, and no reason is known for the remainder. V and J calls and clone size are copied from that table; D and trimming were computed from the DNA. Recorded for this sample are over 35,000 clones; about 73% of them occurred a single time. Of the sample, more than 0.9% falls within the top ten clones.

V is reduced by 4 bases and J by 6 bases, leaving a spacing of 11 bases between them. The CDR3 runs 13 residues from the cysteine to the phenylalanine. Only CDR3 DNA is held: 39 bases, read in frame from base 1. The germline V gene supplies CDR1 MRHNA and CDR2 SNTAGT. A FACSAria II was used to sort memory CD4+ T cells, defined as single viable CD3+CD4+CD8-CD45RO+ cells. To determine CMV serostatus, a Roche Elecsys assay was used that detects serum IgG against CMV pp150, pp28, p38 and p52. Once the samples were thawed, total CD4+ T cells were enriched through positive selection using CD4 magnetic microbeads. The samples came from a different study that was designed specifically to examine the CD4+ T cell memory repertoire. Peripheral blood mononuclear cells were isolated and cryopreserved according to standard operating procedures, and serum was kept at -80 degrees C. CD3-PerCP (BW264/56), CD4-APC (RPA-T4), CD45RO-PE (UCHT1) and CD8-Pacific Orange (3B5) antibodies were used for staining, and non-viable cells were excluded with Sytox blue.

The sequenced sample was memory CD4+ T cells from blood. This receptor was identified in an adult in good health and CMV-seronegative. Recombination connected TRBV6-4 to TRBJ2-3, with a tentative D gene TRBD1 over 6 matching bases. CDR3 protein: CASSVARGDTQYF. DNA sequence: TGTGCCAGCAGTGTAGCGAGGGGGGATACGCAGTATTTT.